This TCR beta chain was identified during a study of metastatic and nonmetastatic thyroid tumors. MiXCR reprocessed the PCR reads for TCRdb. Here the sample spans more than 25,000 clones, approximately 7.4% being singletons. In the case of this clone: This may stem from a read error, because a much larger clone lies one nucleotide away.

Trimming removed 0 bases at V and 5 bases at J, with 9 bases between. This CDR3 spans 13 amino acids. Germline CDR1 reads SGHRS; CDR2 reads YFSETQ. No patient had received any treatment before thyroid surgery. V usage is TRBV5-1 and J usage is TRBJ2-7, with D unclear. The TCR sequence derives from a female donor with papillary thyroid cancer or a benign thyroid nodule (not recorded which). Some clones in this sample may be carry-over from other donors' samples. Material: blood. Here the CDR3 DNA reads TGCGCCAGCAGCTTGGTACTTAGGCACGAGCAGTACTTC. Amino acid sequence: CASSLVLRHEQYF. Supplemented by reference TRBV5-1 and TRBJ2-7, the full variable domain reads KAGVTQTPRYLIKTRGQQVTLSCSPISGHRSVSWYQQTPGQGLQFLFEYFSETQRNKGNFPGRFSGRQFSNSRSEMNVSTLELGDSALYLCASSLVLRHEQYFGPGTRLTVT.